Shown below are 8 T cell receptor beta chains from a single sample sequenced in a study of blood T cell repertoires in COVID-19 (dated by TCRdb to 2020 to 2022). Libraries were made using the immunoSEQ multiplex PCR assay. The table comes from immuneACCESS by way of TCRdb, which keeps in-frame sequences with V and J called. Part of the clones is missing from these tables; in studies checked, under half for an unresolved V gene and the rest for unknown reasons. The sample profile shows a few hundred thousand clones; around 85% of them were found once. In total, the top ten clones hold roughly 0.87% of the sample. The sample was peripheral blood. The receptors stem from a human donor with COVID-19, enrolled during active disease. The donor label of this sample is uncertain.

The chain joins TRBV21-1 to TRBJ2-1; TRBD2 was called by the table and not checked on the DNA. TRBV21-1 constitutes a pseudogene. The CDR3 spans 14 residues. CDR3 DNA: TGTGCCAGCAGACTAGCGGGATATTCCAATGAGCAGTTCTTC. Residues: CASRLAGYSNEQFF.

The chain couples TRBV9 to TRBJ2-2; 8 nucleotides agree with TRBD2. Germline V gene sequence: CDR1 SGDLS, CDR2 YYNGEE. The CDR3 has 16 amino acids. J was trimmed by 7 bases and V by 4 bases; bases with no gene match: 12. CDR3 amino acids: CASSPLGRERSGELFF. For the CDR3, the DNA is TGTGCCAGCAGCCCACTCGGGAGGGAAAGGAGCGGGGAGCTGTTTTTT.

The V call is TRBV14, the J call TRBJ2-1; no clear D gene. Trimming removed 1 base at V and 3 bases at J, with 4 bases between. The CDR3 is 13 residues long. Germline loops: CDR1 SGHDN, CDR2 FVKESK. The DNA for the CDR3 is TGTGCCAGCAGCCAAGTTTACTACAATGAGCAGTTCTTC. Translated, it gives CASSQVYYNEQFF.

J is TRBJ2-1 and V is TRBV4-1, with D perhaps matching TRBD1 (5 bases). The CDR3 has 17 amino acids. V was pared by 4 bases and J by 6 bases, with 22 bases between. The germline V gene has CDR1 MGHRA and CDR2 YSYEKL. Here the CDR3 reads CASSPWGLAIMGNEQFF. The CDR3 bases are TGCGCCAGCAGCCCTTGGGGCCTCGCAATAATGGGCAATGAGCAGTTCTTC.

This chain links TRBV30 with TRBJ2-1; TRBD2 matches 11 bases. The CDR3 has 15 residues. Losses at the gene ends were 6 bases for V and 2 bases for J; bases not matched to a gene: 6. The germline V gene encodes CDR1 GTSNPN and CDR2 SVGIG (reference sequence). CDR3 in DNA: TGTGCCTGTAGCGGGAGGGCCGGAACCTACAATGAGCAGTTCTTC. As protein: CACSGRAGTYNEQFF. The whole variable domain, remainder taken from reference TRBV30 and TRBJ2-1, is SQTIHQWPATLVQPVGSPLSLECTVEGTSNPNLYWYRQAAGRGLQLLFYSVGIGQISSEVPQNLSASRPQDRQFILSSKKLLLSDSGFYLCACSGRAGTYNEQFFGPGTRLTVL.

The rearrangement links TRBV6-2 or TRBV6-3 to TRBJ2-7, with 9 bases lining up with TRBD2. The CDR3 consists of 15 residues. With V trimmed by 4 bases and J by 0 bases, 4 bases remained unmatched. In germline, CDR1 is MNHEY, CDR2 SVGEGT. The CDR3 loop reads CASSSPSGNSYEQYF. CDR3 sequence (DNA): TGTGCCAGCAGTTCGCCTAGCGGGAACTCCTACGAGCAGTACTTC.

V usage is TRBV30 and J usage is TRBJ1-5, with TRBD1 matching over 12 bases. Trimming at V came to 1 base and at J to 4 bases, leaving 2 bases not matched to a gene. This CDR3 has 15 residues. Per the germline V gene, CDR1 is GTSNPN and CDR2 is SVGIG (reference sequence). CDR3 sequence (DNA): TGTGCCTGGAGTGGGGACAGGGGGCAGAATCAGCCCCAGCATTTT. It translates to CAWSGDRGQNQPQHF.

This chain links TRBV11-2 with TRBJ2-3; 7 positions match TRBD2. The CDR3 consists of 15 residues. CDR1 SGHAT and CDR2 FQNNGV come from the germline V gene. The trim removed 5 bases at V and 7 bases at J, leaving 12 bases unmatched. The CDR3 DNA follows: TGTGCCAGCAGCCCGGGGCCTAGCGGCATCAATACGCAGTATTTT. It codes for CASSPGPSGINTQYF.